The clone carrying this T cell receptor (beta chain) was recorded many times. Antigen specificity is unknown. The data were taken from a study of human T cells and chemical hapten exposure. The overall study: Per-sample TCR yield variation was attributed mainly to small pooled library volume differences. Study-level findings and limits: PT1 expanded TCR numbers tracked positively with patch test score. Those TCRs sitting above 1 in 1000 frequency stayed the same with DPC sensitization.

For the library, individual cDNA molecules each received unique molecular identifiers. TCRdb re-called the RACE reads through MiXCR, storing one row per CDR3 protein. This table holds about 300,000 distinct CDR3 sequences, 5% to 6.5% found once. CDR1 and CDR2 (germline): SNHLY, FYNNEI. This CDR3 is built from 13 residues. The V end was cut by 4 bases, the J end by 11 bases, with 15 bases between. Stated time point: pre-sensitization, week 0. As to treatment: therapeutic diphenylcyclopropenone sensitization with weekly scalp DPC. This TCR came from a woman between 18 and 29 years old with alopecia areata. Some clones in this sample may be carry-over from other donors' samples. This specimen consisted of whole blood, obtained in connection with sensitization to the hapten diphenylcyclopropenone (DPC). The chain links TRBV2 to TRBJ1-5; no reliable D call. The DNA for the CDR3 is TGTGCCAGCAGTGGGGTCATGAAGGGAGCCCAGCATTTT. As protein: CASSGVMKGAQHF. The variable domain in full, completed from reference TRBV2 and TRBJ1-5, reads EPEVTQTPSHQVTQMGQEVILRCVPISNHLYFYWYRQILGQKVEFLVSFYNNEISEKSEIFDDQFSVERPDGSNFTLKIRSTKLEDSAMYFCASSGVMKGAQHFGDGTRLSIL.